Below, 18 T cell receptor beta chains from the same sample are listed, as sequenced in a study of T-cell reconstitution after alpha-beta-depleted transplantation in children. Unique molecular identifiers featured in how the TCRbeta library was prepared. MiXCR, applied by TCRdb to the PCR reads, yields one record per CDR3 protein. This sample has about 500,000 distinct CDR3 sequences, with around a third found just once. The sample here was PBMCs from the stem cell graft donor, taken from the stem cell graft. The origin of the receptors is a human donor who donated a stem cell graft to a child with aplastic anemia.

The J gene is TRBJ2-3, the V gene TRBV13; TRBD2 matches at 11 bases. Germline V gene sequence: CDR1 PRHDT, CDR2 FYEKMQ (reference sequence). This CDR3 has 16 residues. V lost 6 bases and J lost 4; bases outside the gene matches: 9. The CDR3 DNA reads TGTGCCAGCAGAGGTATTAGCGGGAGGGCCCCAGATACGCAGTATTTT. Protein product: CASRGISGRAPDTQYF.

This clonotype has a handful of counts. The rearrangement links TRBV3-1 to TRBJ2-1, with TRBD2 as a possible D gene (6 bases). The CDR3 loop spans 18 amino acids. CDR1 is LGHDT and CDR2 is YNNKEL in the germline V gene (reference sequence). The germline V and J ends were trimmed by 0 bases and 3 bases, with 18 bases remaining between them. The CDR3 here is CASSQDRNSGDRYNEQFF. DNA for the CDR3: TGTGCCAGCAGCCAAGATCGGAATAGCGGAGACCGCTACAATGAGCAGTTCTTC.

The chain recombines TRBV4-3 with TRBJ1-2; weak D call: TRBD1 (5 bases). This CDR3 is built from 15 residues. The germline gives CDR1 LGHNA, CDR2 YSLEER. The germline V and J ends were trimmed by 0 bases and 3 bases, with 11 bases remaining between them. The CDR3 loop reads CASSQELRADYGYTF. DNA of the CDR3: TGCGCCAGCAGCCAAGAACTCAGGGCTGACTATGGCTACACCTTC.

The chain joins TRBV12-3 or TRBV12-4 to TRBJ1-6; D may be TRBD1 (5 bases). CDR3 length: 17 amino acids. Trimming took off 2 bases at V and 10 bases at J, with 21 bases between the two ends. The CDR3 sequence: CASSLLSGRRTGSPLHF. CDR3 DNA sequence: TGTGCCAGCAGTTTATTATCGGGGCGGAGGACGGGGTCACCCCTCCACTTT.

The rearrangement uses TRBV5-1 and TRBJ2-3, with TRBD2 identical over 14 bases. This CDR3 has 16 residues. Trimming took 3 bases from V and 2 from J; bases not matched to a gene: 2. CDR1 and CDR2 from the germline V gene are SGHRS and YFSETQ. The CDR3 reads CASSWGLAGDTDTQYF. The DNA for the CDR3 is TGCGCCAGCAGCTGGGGACTAGCGGGAGACACAGATACGCAGTATTTT. The variable domain in full, with the rest retrieved from reference TRBV5-1 and TRBJ2-3, is KAGVTQTPRYLIKTRGQQVTLSCSPISGHRSVSWYQQTPGQGLQFLFEYFSETQRNKGNFPGRFSGRQFSNSRSEMNVSTLELGDSALYLCASSWGLAGDTDTQYFGPGTRLTVL.

The J gene is TRBJ2-1, the V gene TRBV20-1; TRBD2 matches at 8 bases. Per the germline V gene, CDR1 is DFQATT and CDR2 is SNEGSKA (reference sequence). V gave up 7 bases and J gave up 6 bases; unmatched junction bases: 11. CDR3 length: 14 amino acids. DNA for the CDR3: TGCAGTGTCAGGGGTCGGCGGGGGGCCAATGAGCAGTTCTTC. As protein: CSVRGRRGANEQFF.

V is TRBV18 and J is TRBJ1-5; possible D gene TRBD1, 5 bases. This CDR3 has 18 amino acids. Trimming took off 2 bases at V and 6 bases at J, with 23 bases between the two ends. The germline gives CDR1 KGHSH, CDR2 LQKENI. Here the CDR3 DNA reads TGTGCCAGCTCACCAATAGGTCGGGACGGCGATATGGGTCAGCCCCAGCATTTT. It codes for CASSPIGRDGDMGQPQHF.

The genes are TRBV20-1 and TRBJ2-3; TRBD1 agrees at 7 bases. Per germline, CDR1 DFQATT and CDR2 SNEGSKA (reference sequence). The V segment lost 4 bases and the J segment 6 bases; nucleotides outside the gene matches: 7. This CDR3 contains 13 residues. CDR3 in DNA: TGCAGTGCTACAAATACAGGGGTGGATACGCAGTATTTT. Residues: CSATNTGVDTQYF.

J is TRBJ1-4 and V is TRBV5-5; possible D gene TRBD1, 5 bases. The germline CDR1 and CDR2 sequences are SGHKS and YYEKEE (reference sequence). This CDR3 contains 17 residues. The V gene lost 3 bases and the J gene lost 7 bases, with 22 bases spanning the gap. Written as DNA, the CDR3 is TGTGCCAGCAGCTCGTCAGGGATGTGGAGTAAGAGTGAAAAACTGTTTTTT. The encoded protein is CASSSSGMWSKSEKLFF.

The V call is TRBV24-1, the J call TRBJ2-1, with D possibly matching TRBD1 (5 bases). Looked up from germline, CDR1 is KGHDR and CDR2 is SFDVKD. The CDR3 spans 13 residues. Trimming stripped 6 bases from V and 7 bases from J, with 12 bases between. The CDR3 reads CATSSWGTNEQFF. The CDR3 nucleotides are TGTGCCACCAGTTCTTGGGGCACTAATGAGCAGTTCTTC.

This sequence joins TRBV5-6 and TRBJ2-1; no clear D. The CDR3 has 14 amino acids. Trimming left V 2 bases short and J 6 bases short, with 12 bases between. The V gene's germline CDR1 is SGHDT and CDR2 YYEEEE. Here the CDR3 reads CASSLDGWGNEQFF. CDR3 in DNA: TGTGCCAGCAGCTTAGATGGTTGGGGCAATGAGCAGTTCTTC.

V and J are TRBV12-3 or TRBV12-4 and TRBJ2-7, with D uncertain. This CDR3 spans 14 amino acids. The V and J ends lost 6 bases and 2 bases respectively, with 14 bases between them. Here the CDR3 reads CASSQSTRTYEQYF. CDR3 bases: TGTGCCAGCAGCCAATCGACAAGGACCTACGAGCAGTACTTC.

This chain uses TRBV30 with TRBJ2-6; D unclear. V lost 5 bases and J 4 bases, leaving 12 bases between the germline ends. Germline V gives CDR1 GTSNPN, CDR2 SVGIG (reference sequence). The CDR3 sequence is 14 residues long. This chain's CDR3 is CAWSRTAGANVLTF. The DNA for the CDR3 is TGTGCCTGGTCTAGAACGGCCGGGGCCAACGTCCTGACTTTC.

This clonotype has a handful of counts. The chain recombines TRBV6-1 with TRBJ1-5, with TRBD1 as a possible D gene (6 bases). The CDR3 contains 15 residues. Germline V gene lookup returns CDR1 MNHNS and CDR2 SASEGT. Between the trimmed V and J ends, which lost 4 bases and 7 bases, there was a span of 17 bases. CDR3 DNA sequence: TGTGCCAGCAGTGGTCTAGCGGACAGAGGACAGCCCCAGCATTTT. Translated: CASSGLADRGQPQHF.

This clonotype was seen only a few times. This sequence joins TRBV5-1 and TRBJ2-2; D gene uncertain. V was trimmed by 0 bases and J by 3 bases, leaving 12 bases between them. CDR3 length: 16 residues. Germline-derived CDR1 and CDR2 are SGHRS and YFSETQ. In DNA, the CDR3 is TGCGCCAGCAGCTTGGGAGCCAACGAGGACACCGGGGAGCTGTTTTTT. As protein: CASSLGANEDTGELFF. Complete variable domain (other parts from reference TRBV5-1 and TRBJ2-2): KAGVTQTPRYLIKTRGQQVTLSCSPISGHRSVSWYQQTPGQGLQFLFEYFSETQRNKGNFPGRFSGRQFSNSRSEMNVSTLELGDSALYLCASSLGANEDTGELFFGEGSRLTVL.

This sequence joins TRBV7-9 and TRBJ1-2, with D tentatively TRBD1 (5 bases). The CDR3 sequence is 16 residues long. The germline V gene encodes CDR1 SEHNR and CDR2 FQNEAQ (reference sequence). The V gene lost 0 bases and the J gene lost 4 bases, with 15 bases spanning the gap. CDR3 region: CASSLAGLGESYGYTF. The CDR3 coding sequence is TGTGCCAGCAGCTTAGCGGGGTTGGGGGAATCCTATGGCTACACCTTC.

CDR3 nucleotides: TGCGCCAGCAGCTTTGGAACGGCCCTCGGGGAGACCCAGTACTTC. Its protein product is CASSFGTALGETQYF. The chain has TRBV5-1 and TRBJ2-5; D ambiguous. V was trimmed by 2 bases and J by 5 bases, leaving 16 bases between them. The germline CDR1 and CDR2 sequences are SGHRS and YFSETQ. The CDR3 runs to 15 residues.

The V call is TRBV5-1, the J call TRBJ2-2, with D unresolved. There are 16 residues in the CDR3. Germline values: CDR1 SGHRS, CDR2 YFSETQ. Deletions cut 0 bases from V and 1 base from J, with 10 bases between. CDR3 sequence: CASSLAAAENTGELFF. In DNA, the CDR3 is TGCGCCAGCAGCTTGGCCGCGGCAGAGAACACCGGGGAGCTGTTTTTT.